The 4 T cell receptor beta chains listed next were all sequenced from one sample in a study of cytomegalovirus exposure and HLA in healthy donors. It was with 60 Vbeta and 13 Jbeta primers that the PCR ran. Sequencing was performed with immunoSEQ multiplex PCR; in TCRdb, only in-frame clones are kept and a portion is missing. This sample has 200,000 to 250,000 clones; about four fifths occur once, and the top ten carry 5% to 6%. The specimen sequenced was PBMCs. Receptors originate from a woman aged 40 to 50 in good health and CMV-seropositive.

V and J are TRBV7-9 and TRBJ1-2; tentative D call: TRBD1 (6 bases). CDR1 SEHNR and CDR2 FQNEAQ come from the germline V gene (reference sequence). Trimming pared 5 bases from V and 7 bases from J, leaving 20 bases between. This CDR3 is built from 15 residues. CDR3 nucleotide sequence: TGTGCCAGCAGCCCAGTAGCGGGGGCGCAAGGTGGCTACACCTTC. Protein product: CASSPVAGAQGGYTF.

The chain links TRBV11-2 to TRBJ2-3, with TRBD1 as a possible D gene (6 bases). Between the trimmed V and J ends, which lost 6 bases and 3 bases, there was a span of 16 bases. Per germline, CDR1 SGHAT and CDR2 FQNNGV. This CDR3 has 15 residues. The CDR3 nucleotides are TGTGCCAGCAGATGGGGGCAGGGGAAGACAGATACGCAGTATTTT. It translates to CASRWGQGKTDTQYF.

The rearrangement links TRBV30 to TRBJ2-5; 7 bases are shared with TRBD2. Germline CDR1 reads GTSNPN; CDR2 reads SVGIG (reference sequence). CDR3 length: 13 residues. Germline trimming cut 2 bases from V and 7 bases from J; bases unmatched to any gene: 7. CDR3 sequence reads: CAWSKRASGTQYF. In DNA form, the CDR3 reads TGTGCCTGGAGTAAACGGGCTAGCGGGACCCAGTACTTC.

This rearrangement joins TRBV10-3 to TRBJ1-5; possible D gene TRBD1, 5 bases. V gave up 4 bases and J gave up 2 bases, with 9 bases separating them. CDR3 length: 14 amino acids. The germline V gene encodes CDR1 ENHRY and CDR2 SYGVKD. The CDR3 sequence is CAISAGIGNQPQHF. The CDR3 bases are TGTGCCATCAGTGCAGGGATCGGCAATCAGCCCCAGCATTTT.